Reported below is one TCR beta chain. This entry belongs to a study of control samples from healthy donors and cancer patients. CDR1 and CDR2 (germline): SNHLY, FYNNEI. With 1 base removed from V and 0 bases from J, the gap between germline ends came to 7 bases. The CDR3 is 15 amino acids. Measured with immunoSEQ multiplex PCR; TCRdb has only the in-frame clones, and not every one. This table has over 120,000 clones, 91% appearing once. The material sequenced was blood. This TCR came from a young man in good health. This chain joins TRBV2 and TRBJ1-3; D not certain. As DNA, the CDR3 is TGTGCCAGCAGTGAAGTGATCAACTCTGGAAACACCATATATTTT. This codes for CASSEVINSGNTIYF.